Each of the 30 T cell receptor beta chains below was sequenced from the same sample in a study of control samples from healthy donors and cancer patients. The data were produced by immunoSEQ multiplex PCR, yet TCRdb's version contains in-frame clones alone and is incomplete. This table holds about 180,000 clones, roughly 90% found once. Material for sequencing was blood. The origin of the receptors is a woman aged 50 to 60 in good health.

CDR3 DNA: TGTGCCAGCAGTGTGGTCCCACGGACAGCCAATAACTATGGCTACACCTTC. It codes for CASSVVPRTANNYGYTF. The V call is TRBV28, the J call TRBJ1-2, with a tentative D call TRBD1 (6 bases). V was cut by 5 bases and J by 1 base, with 20 bases left in between. There are 17 residues in the CDR3. Germline lookup yields CDR1 MDHEN and CDR2 SYDVKM.

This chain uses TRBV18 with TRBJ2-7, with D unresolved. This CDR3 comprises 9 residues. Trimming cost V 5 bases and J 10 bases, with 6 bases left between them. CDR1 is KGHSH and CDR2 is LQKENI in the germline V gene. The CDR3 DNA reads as TGTGCCAGCTCATATTGCCAGTACTTC. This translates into CASSYCQYF.

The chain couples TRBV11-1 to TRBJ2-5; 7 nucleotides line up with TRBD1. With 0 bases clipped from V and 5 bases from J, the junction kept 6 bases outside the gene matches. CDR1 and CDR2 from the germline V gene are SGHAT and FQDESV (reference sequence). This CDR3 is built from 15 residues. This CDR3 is CASSLARGTTETQYF. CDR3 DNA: TGTGCCAGCAGCTTAGCCAGGGGGACCACCGAGACCCAGTACTTC.

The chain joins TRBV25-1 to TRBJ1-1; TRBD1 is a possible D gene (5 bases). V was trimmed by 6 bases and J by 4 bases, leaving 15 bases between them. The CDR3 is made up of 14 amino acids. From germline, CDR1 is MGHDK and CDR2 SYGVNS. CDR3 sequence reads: CASSPVGGTTEAFF. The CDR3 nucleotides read TGTGCCAGCAGCCCCGTGGGGGGAACCACTGAAGCTTTCTTT.

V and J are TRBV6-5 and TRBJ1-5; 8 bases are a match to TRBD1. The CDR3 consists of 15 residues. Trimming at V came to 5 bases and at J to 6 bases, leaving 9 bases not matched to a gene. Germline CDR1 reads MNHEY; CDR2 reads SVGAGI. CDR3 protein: CASSTRTGGGQPQHF. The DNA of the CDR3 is TGTGCCAGCAGTACCCGAACAGGGGGAGGTCAGCCCCAGCATTTT.

The CDR3 protein is CASKFTGAGANVLTF. The CDR3 coding sequence is TGTGCCAGCAAGTTTACAGGGGCCGGGGCCAACGTCCTGACTTTC. The chain joins TRBV28 to TRBJ2-6; 7 bases align to TRBD1. CDR3 size: 15 residues. V trimming: 7 bases; J trimming: 4 bases; junction bases outside the gene matches: 7. Looked up from germline, CDR1 is MDHEN and CDR2 is SYDVKM. Full variable domain (rest looked up from reference TRBV28 and TRBJ2-6): DVKVTQSSRYLVKRTGEKVFLECVQDMDHENMFWYRQDPGLGLRLIYFSYDVKMKEKGDIPEGYSVSREKKERFSLILESASTNQTSMYLCASKFTGAGANVLTFGAGSRLTVL.

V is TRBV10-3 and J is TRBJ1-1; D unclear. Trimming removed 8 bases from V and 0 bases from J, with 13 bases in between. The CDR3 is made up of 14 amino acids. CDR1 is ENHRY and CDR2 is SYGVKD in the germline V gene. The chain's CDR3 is CAIGSGAMNTEAFF. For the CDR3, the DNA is TGTGCCATCGGGTCAGGAGCCATGAACACTGAAGCTTTCTTT.

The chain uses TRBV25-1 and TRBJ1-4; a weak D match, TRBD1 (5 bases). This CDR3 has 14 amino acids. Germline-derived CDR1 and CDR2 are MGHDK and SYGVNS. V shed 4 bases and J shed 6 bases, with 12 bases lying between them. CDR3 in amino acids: CASSGYRGDEKLFF. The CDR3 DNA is TGTGCCAGCAGTGGGTACCGGGGGGATGAAAAACTGTTTTTT. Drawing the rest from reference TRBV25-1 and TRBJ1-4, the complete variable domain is EADIYQTPRYLVIGTGKKITLECSQTMGHDKMYWYQQDPGMELHLIHYSYGVNSTEKGDLSSESTVSRIRTEHFPLTLESARPSHTSQYLCASSGYRGDEKLFFGSGTQLSVL.

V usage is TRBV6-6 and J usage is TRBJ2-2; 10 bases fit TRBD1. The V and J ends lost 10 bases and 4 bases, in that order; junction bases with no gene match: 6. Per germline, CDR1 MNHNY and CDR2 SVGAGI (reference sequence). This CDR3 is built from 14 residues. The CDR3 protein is CATKGQGLTGELFF. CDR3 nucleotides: TGTGCCACCAAGGGACAGGGGCTCACCGGGGAGCTGTTTTTT.

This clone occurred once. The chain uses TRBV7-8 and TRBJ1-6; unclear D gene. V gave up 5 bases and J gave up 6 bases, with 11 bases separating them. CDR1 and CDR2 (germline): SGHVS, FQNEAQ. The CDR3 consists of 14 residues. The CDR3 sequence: CASSLQKLNSPLHF. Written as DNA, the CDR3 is TGTGCCAGCAGCCTCCAGAAACTTAATTCACCCCTCCACTTT.

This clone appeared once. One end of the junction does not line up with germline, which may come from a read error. As DNA, the CDR3 is TGCGCCAGCAGCTTGGCCTCGGGGGGGCCGTTGAATGGGCAGTTCTTC. As protein: CASSLASGGPLNGQFF. The chain couples TRBV5-1 to TRBJ2-1; TRBD2 matches at 8 bases. This CDR3 is 16 amino acids long. Germline CDR1 and CDR2: SGHRS and YFSETQ.

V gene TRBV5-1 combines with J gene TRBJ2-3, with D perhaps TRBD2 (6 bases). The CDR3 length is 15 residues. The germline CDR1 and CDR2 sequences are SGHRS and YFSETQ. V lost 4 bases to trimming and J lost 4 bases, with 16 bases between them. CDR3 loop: CASSLGLLRSDTQYF. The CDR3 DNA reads TGCGCCAGCAGCCTAGGACTATTACGGTCAGATACGCAGTATTTT.

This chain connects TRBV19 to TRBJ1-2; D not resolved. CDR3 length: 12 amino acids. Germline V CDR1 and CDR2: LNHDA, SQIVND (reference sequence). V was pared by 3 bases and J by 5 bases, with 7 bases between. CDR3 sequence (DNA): TGTGCCAGTAGTATTTCCGGGTATGGCTACACCTTC. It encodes CASSISGYGYTF. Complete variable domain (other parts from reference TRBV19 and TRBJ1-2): DGGITQSPKYLFRKEGQNVTLSCEQNLNHDAMYWYRQDPGQGLRLIYYSQIVNDFQKGDIAEGYSVSREKKESFPLTVTSAQKNPTAFYLCASSISGYGYTFGSGTRLTVV.

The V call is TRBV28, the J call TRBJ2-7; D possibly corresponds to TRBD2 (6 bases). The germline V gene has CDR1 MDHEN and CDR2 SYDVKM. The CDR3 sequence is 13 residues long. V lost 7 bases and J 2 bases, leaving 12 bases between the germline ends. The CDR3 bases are TGTGCCAGCAATGGGGACTTAGCCTACGAGCAGTACTTC. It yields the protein CASNGDLAYEQYF.

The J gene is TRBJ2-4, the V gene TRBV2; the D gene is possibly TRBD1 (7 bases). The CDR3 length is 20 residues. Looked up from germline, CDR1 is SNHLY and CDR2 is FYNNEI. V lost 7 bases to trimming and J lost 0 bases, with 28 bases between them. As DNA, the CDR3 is TGTGCCAGCATGGAGGGGGCAGGTCGTAACTTAGTACTAGCCAAAAACATTCAGTACTTC. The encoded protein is CASMEGAGRNLVLAKNIQYF.

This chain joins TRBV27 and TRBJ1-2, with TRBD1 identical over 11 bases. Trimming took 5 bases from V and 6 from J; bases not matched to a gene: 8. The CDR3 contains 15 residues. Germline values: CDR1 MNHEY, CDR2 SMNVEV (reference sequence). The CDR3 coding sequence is TGTGCCAGCAGTCCTCGGACAGGGGGCGGGGATGGCTACACCTTC. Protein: CASSPRTGGGDGYTF.

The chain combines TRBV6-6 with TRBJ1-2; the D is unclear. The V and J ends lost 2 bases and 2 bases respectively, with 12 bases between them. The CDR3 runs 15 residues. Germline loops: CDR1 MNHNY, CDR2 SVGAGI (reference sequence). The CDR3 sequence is CASSYVARVNYGYTF. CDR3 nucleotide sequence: TGTGCCAGCAGTTACGTGGCTAGGGTCAACTATGGCTACACCTTC.

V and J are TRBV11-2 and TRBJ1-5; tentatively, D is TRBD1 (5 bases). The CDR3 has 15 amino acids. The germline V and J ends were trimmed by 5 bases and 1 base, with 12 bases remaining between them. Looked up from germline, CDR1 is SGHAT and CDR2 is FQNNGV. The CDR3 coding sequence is TGTGCCAGCAGCCAGTGGCAGGGAAGCAATCAGCCCCAGCATTTT. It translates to CASSQWQGSNQPQHF. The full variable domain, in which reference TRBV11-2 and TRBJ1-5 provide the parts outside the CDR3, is EAGVAQSPRYKIIEKRQSVAFWCNPISGHATLYWYQQILGQGPKLLIQFQNNGVVDDSQLPKDRFSAERLKGVDSTLKIQPAKLEDSAVYLCASSQWQGSNQPQHFGDGTRLSIL.

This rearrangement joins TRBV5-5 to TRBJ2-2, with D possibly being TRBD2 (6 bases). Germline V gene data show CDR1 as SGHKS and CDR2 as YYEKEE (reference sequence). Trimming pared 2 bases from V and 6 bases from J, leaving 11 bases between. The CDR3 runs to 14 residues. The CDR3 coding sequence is TGTGCCAGCAGCTTCACACGGAGGGCCGGGGAGCTGTTTTTT. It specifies CASSFTRRAGELFF.

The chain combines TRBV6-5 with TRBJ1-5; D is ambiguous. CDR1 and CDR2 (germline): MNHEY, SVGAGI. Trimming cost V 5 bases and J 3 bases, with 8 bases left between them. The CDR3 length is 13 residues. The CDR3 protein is CASSPDDNQPQHF. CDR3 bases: TGTGCCAGCAGTCCGGATGACAATCAGCCCCAGCATTTT.

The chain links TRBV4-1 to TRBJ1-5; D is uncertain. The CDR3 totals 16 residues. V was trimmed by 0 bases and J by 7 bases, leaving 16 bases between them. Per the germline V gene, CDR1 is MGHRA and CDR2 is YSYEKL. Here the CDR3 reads CASSQDGSRQVQPQHF. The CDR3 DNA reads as TGCGCCAGCAGCCAAGATGGTTCTAGGCAGGTGCAGCCCCAGCATTTT.

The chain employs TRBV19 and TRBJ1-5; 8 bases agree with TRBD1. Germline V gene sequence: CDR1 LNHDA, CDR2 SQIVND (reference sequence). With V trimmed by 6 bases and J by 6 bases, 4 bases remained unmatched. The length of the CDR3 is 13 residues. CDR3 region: CASREQGGQPQHF. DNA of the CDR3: TGTGCCAGTAGGGAACAGGGGGGTCAGCCCCAGCATTTT.

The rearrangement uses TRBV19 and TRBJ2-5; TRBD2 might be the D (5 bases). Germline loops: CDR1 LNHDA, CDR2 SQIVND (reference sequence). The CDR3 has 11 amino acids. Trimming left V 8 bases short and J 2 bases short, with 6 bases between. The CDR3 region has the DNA TGTGCCAGTCGAGGGCAAGAGACCCAGTACTTC. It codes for CASRGQETQYF.

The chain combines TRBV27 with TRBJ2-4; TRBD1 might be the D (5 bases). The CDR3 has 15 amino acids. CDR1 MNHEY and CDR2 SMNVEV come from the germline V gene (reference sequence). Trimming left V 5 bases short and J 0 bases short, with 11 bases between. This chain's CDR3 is CASSPLGLAKNIQYF. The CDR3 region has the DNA TGTGCCAGCAGTCCTCTGGGGCTAGCCAAAAACATTCAGTACTTC.

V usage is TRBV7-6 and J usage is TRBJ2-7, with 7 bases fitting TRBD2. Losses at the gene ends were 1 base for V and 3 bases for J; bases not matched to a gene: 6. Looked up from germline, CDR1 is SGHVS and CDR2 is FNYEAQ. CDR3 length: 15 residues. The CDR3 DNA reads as TGTGCCAGCAGCTTAGGGGCGGGGGAGGTCTACGAGCAGTACTTC. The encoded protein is CASSLGAGEVYEQYF.

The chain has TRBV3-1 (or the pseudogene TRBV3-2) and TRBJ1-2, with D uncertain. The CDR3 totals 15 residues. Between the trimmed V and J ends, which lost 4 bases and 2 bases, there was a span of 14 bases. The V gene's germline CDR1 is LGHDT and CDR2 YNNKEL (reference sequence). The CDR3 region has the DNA TGTGCCAGCAGCCCCTCGGGCAGGACCAACTATGGCTACACCTTC. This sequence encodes CASSPSGRTNYGYTF.

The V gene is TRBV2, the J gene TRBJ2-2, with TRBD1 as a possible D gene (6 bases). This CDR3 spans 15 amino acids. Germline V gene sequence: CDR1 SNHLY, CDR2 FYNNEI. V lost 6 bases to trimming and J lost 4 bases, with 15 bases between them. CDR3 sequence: CASSSRTEGTGELFF. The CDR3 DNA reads TGTGCCAGCAGCTCCCGGACAGAGGGCACCGGGGAGCTGTTTTTT.

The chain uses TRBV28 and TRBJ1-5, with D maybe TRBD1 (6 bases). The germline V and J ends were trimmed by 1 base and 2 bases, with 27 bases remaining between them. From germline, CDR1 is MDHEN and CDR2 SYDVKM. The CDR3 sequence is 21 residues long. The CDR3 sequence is CASSLFLRGAAPLGGNQPQHF. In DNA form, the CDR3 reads TGTGCCAGCAGTTTATTTCTTAGGGGGGCCGCCCCCCTGGGAGGCAATCAGCCCCAGCATTTT. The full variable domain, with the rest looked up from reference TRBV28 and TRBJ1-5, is DVKVTQSSRYLVKRTGEKVFLECVQDMDHENMFWYRQDPGLGLRLIYFSYDVKMKEKGDIPEGYSVSREKKERFSLILESASTNQTSMYLCASSLFLRGAAPLGGNQPQHFGDGTRLSIL.

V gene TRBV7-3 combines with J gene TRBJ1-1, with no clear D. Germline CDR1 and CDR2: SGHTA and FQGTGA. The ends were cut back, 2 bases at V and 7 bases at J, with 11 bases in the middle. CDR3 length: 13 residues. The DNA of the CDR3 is TGTGCCAGCAGCTTATATCCGGGAAGTGAAGCTTTCTTT. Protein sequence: CASSLYPGSEAFF.

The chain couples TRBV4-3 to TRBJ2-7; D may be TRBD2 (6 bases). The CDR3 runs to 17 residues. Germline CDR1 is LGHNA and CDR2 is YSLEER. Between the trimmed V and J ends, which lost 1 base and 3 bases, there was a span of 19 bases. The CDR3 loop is CASSQGRGDEVLYEQYF. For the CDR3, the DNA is TGCGCCAGCAGCCAAGGGAGGGGAGACGAGGTCCTCTACGAGCAGTACTTC.